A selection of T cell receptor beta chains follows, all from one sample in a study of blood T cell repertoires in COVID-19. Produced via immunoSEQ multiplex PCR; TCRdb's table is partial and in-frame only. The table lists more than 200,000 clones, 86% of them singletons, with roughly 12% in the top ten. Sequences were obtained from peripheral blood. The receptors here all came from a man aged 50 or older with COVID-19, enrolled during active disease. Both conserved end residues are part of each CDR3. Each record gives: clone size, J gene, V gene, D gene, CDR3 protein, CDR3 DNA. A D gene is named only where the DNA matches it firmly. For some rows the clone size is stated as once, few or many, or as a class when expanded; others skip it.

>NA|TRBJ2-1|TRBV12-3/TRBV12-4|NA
CASSWGDEQFF
TGTGCCAGCAGCTGGGGGGATGAGCAGTTCTTC
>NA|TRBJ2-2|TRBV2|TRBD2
CASSGLAANTGELFF
TGTGCCAGCAGTGGGCTAGCGGCGAACACCGGGGAGCTGTTTTTT
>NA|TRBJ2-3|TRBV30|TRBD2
CAWSDLAGGSTDTQYF
TGTGCCTGGAGTGACCTAGCGGGAGGGAGCACAGATACGCAGTATTTT
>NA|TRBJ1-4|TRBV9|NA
CASSPGQKANEKLFF
TGTGCCAGCAGCCCCGGACAAAAAGCTAATGAAAAACTGTTTTTT
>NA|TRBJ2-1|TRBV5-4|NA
CASSLADRPEEQFF
TGTGCCAGCAGCTTGGCCGACCGTCCGGAGGAGCAGTTCTTC
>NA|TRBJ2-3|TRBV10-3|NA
CAISDGGADTQYF
TGTGCCATCAGTGATGGCGGGGCAGATACGCAGTATTTT
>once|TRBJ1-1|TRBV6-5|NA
CASSRGRAFF
TGTGCCAGCAGTAGAGGAAGGGCTTTCTTT
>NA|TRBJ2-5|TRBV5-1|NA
CASSLVVGQETQYF
TGCGCCAGCAGCTTGGTGGTCGGGCAAGAGACCCAGTACTTC
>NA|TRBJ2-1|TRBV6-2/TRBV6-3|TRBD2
CASSYWRGENEQFF
TGTGCCAGCAGTTATTGGCGGGGGGAAAATGAGCAGTTCTTC
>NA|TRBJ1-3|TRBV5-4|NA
CASSLGGVSGTSGNTIYF
TGTGCCAGCAGCTTGGGCGGAGTTAGCGGTACCTCTGGAAACACCATATATTTT
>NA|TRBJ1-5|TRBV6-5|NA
CASSYSSGSQPQHF
TGTGCCAGCAGTTACTCGTCGGGTAGTCAGCCCCAGCATTTT
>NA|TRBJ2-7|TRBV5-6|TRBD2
CASSLIAGEGYEQYF
TGTGCCAGCAGCTTAATTGCGGGAGAAGGGTACGAGCAGTACTTC
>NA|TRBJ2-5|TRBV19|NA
CASSMDNQETQYF
TGTGCCAGTAGTATGGACAACCAAGAGACCCAGTACTTC
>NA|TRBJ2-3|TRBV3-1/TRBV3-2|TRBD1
CASRQGTSVGDTQYF
TGTGCCAGCAGACAGGGGACCTCCGTTGGAGATACGCAGTATTTT
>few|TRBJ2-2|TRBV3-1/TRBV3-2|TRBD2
CASSLTSIPGELFF
TGTGCCAGCAGCCTGACTAGCATCCCCGGGGAGCTGTTTTTT
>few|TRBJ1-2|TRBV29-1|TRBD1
CSAGQGQPYGYTF
TGCAGCGCCGGACAGGGCCAGCCCTATGGCTACACCTTC
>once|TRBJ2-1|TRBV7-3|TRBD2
CASSLTSGRAFYNEQFF
TGTGCCAGCAGCTTAACTAGCGGGAGGGCATTCTACAATGAGCAGTTCTTC
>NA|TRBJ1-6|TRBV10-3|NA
CAISESRVAINSPLHF
TGTGCCATCAGTGAGTCGAGAGTAGCTATAAATTCACCCCTCCACTTT
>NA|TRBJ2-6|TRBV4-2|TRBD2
CASSQGTSFGGTGANVLTF
TGTGCCAGCAGCCAAGGGACTTCATTCGGGGGGACGGGGGCCAACGTCCTGACTTTC
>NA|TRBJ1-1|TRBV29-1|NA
CSVVGHGGYTEAFF
TGCAGCGTTGTAGGGCACGGAGGGTACACTGAAGCTTTCTTT
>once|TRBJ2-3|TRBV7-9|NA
CASSLAGVGTDTQYF
TGTGCCAGCAGCTTAGCGGGAGTAGGCACAGATACGCAGTATTTT
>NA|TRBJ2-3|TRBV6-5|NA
CASSYSPDSTPYF
TGTGCCAGCAGTTACTCGCCGGACAGTACACCGTATTTT
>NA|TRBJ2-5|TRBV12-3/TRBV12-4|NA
CASSLGRGETQYF
TGTGCCAGCAGTTTAGGAAGGGGAGAGACCCAGTACTTC
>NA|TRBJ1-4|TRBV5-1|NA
CASRLSGATNEKLFF
TGCGCCAGCCGGCTTTCGGGTGCAACTAATGAAAAACTGTTTTTT
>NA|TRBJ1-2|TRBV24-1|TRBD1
CATSDPGQGASLGYTF
TGTGCCACCAGTGACCCGGGACAGGGGGCGAGTCTTGGCTACACCTTC
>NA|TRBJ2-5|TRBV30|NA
CAWSAGGASDGTQYF
TGTGCCTGGAGTGCAGGCGGGGCGAGCGACGGGACCCAGTACTTC
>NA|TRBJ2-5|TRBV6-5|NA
CASGTGETQYF
TGTGCCAGCGGAACCGGGGAGACCCAGTACTTC
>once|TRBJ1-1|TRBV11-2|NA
CASSFEHGGTEAFF
TGTGCCAGCAGCTTTGAACACGGCGGGACTGAAGCTTTCTTT
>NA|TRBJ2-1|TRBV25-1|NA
CASSDQGYEQFF
TGTGCCAGCAGTGATCAGGGCTATGAGCAGTTCTTC
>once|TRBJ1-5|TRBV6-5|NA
CASSYTSGPQHF
TGTGCCAGCAGTTACACCTCAGGGCCCCAGCATTTT
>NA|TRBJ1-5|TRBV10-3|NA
CAISLTGDQPQHF
TGTGCCATCAGCCTGACGGGGGATCAGCCCCAGCATTTT